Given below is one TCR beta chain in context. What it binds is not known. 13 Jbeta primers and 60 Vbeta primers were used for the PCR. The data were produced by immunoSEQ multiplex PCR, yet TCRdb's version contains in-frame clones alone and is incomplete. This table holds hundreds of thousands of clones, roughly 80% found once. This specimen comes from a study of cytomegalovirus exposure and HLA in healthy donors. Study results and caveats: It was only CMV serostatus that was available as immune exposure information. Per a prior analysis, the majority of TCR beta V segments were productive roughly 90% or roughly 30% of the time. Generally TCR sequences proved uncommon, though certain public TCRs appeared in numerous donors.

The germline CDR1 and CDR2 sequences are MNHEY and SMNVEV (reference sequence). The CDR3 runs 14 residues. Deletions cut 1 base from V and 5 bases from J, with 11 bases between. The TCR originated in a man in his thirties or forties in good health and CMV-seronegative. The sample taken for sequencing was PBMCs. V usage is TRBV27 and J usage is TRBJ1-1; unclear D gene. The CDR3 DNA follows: TGTGCCAGCAGTTTATTTGTCGCCGGGACTGAAGCTTTCTTT. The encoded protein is CASSLFVAGTEAFF.